This T cell receptor (beta chain) was identified in a study of T cells in Graves' hyperthyroidism and ophthalmopathy. There are a few counts of this clonotype. Using RNA transcripts as the source, TCR beta CDR3 regions were amplified. A set of HTBI primers served as the primers for a first-round RT-PCR of the TCR CDR3. TCRdb itself ran the multiplex PCR reads through MiXCR, one entry per CDR3 protein. The repertoire holds roughly 380,000 distinct CDR3 sequences, with 13% as singletons. The V gene lost 3 bases and the J gene lost 0 bases, with 14 bases spanning the gap. This CDR3 is built from 16 residues. Per the germline V gene, CDR1 is SNHLY and CDR2 is FYNNEI.

This chain connects TRBV2 to TRBJ2-5, with D possibly being TRBD1 (6 bases). The clonotype originates from a man aged 25 to 40 with Graves' hyperthyroidism that later progressed to Graves' ophthalmopathy. The sample taken for sequencing was blood. Here the CDR3 DNA reads TGTGCCAGCAGTGACCTATGGACAGAGTACCAAGAGACCCAGTACTTC. This gives the protein CASSDLWTEYQETQYF.